These 29 T cell receptor beta chains were sequenced from one sample in a study of CXCR3-negative and CXCR3-positive naive CD8 T cells. Carrying UMI labels, the TRB cDNA libraries were prepared through 5' RACE. TCRdb reprocessed the 5' RACE reads, with one entry per CDR3 protein and no DNA. Its listing shows 100,000 to 150,000 distinct CDR3 sequences. The sequenced sample was naive CXCR3- CD8+ T cells from blood. The subset here: CD45RO-CCR7+CD27+CD95- naive CD8+ T cells lacking CXCR3 (TNR3-). The receptor set was obtained from a human donor in good health. Some clones in this sample may be carry-over from other donors' samples.

The chain recombines TRBV20-1 with TRBJ2-5; the D call from TCRdb, TRBD1, cannot be confirmed without DNA. CDR1 DFQATT and CDR2 SNEGSKA come from the germline V gene (reference sequence). The CDR3 consists of 14 residues. This CDR3 reads CSARDLQGQETQYF.

The chain employs TRBV20-1 and TRBJ1-1; the TRBD1 assignment by TCRdb is unverifiable without DNA. The germline V gene has CDR1 DFQATT and CDR2 SNEGSKA (reference sequence). The CDR3 runs to 16 residues. The CDR3 sequence: CSARRARRGPNTEAFF.

CDR3 loop: CASSEPSGSSYNEQFF. J is TRBJ2-1 and V is TRBV5-1. Germline V gives CDR1 SGHRS, CDR2 YFSETQ. CDR3 length: 16 residues.

The rearrangement uses TRBV29-1 and TRBJ2-1; as DNA is missing, the TRBD1 call by TCRdb cannot be tested. The V gene's germline CDR1 is SQVTM and CDR2 ANQGSEA. The CDR3 covers 11 residues. CDR3 sequence reads: CSLHEGNEQFF.

V usage is TRBV9 and J usage is TRBJ2-2; TCRdb reports TRBD2, a call that lacks DNA to check it against. CDR1 and CDR2 (germline): SGDLS, YYNGEE. CDR3 size: 15 residues. This chain's CDR3 is CASSVWTTPTGELFF.

The rearrangement links TRBV4-3 to TRBJ2-1; no DNA is available, so the TRBD1 call from TCRdb remains unchecked. Germline V gene sequence: CDR1 LGHNA, CDR2 YSLEER. The CDR3 is 16 residues long. The CDR3 loop reads CASSQAGRGNYNEQFF.

The chain carries TRBV5-5 and TRBJ2-7; TCRdb's D call, TRBD1, is unchecked because there is no DNA. The CDR3 covers 11 residues. From germline, CDR1 is SGHKS and CDR2 YYEKEE (reference sequence). The CDR3 here is CASSSGVEQYF.

The V call is TRBV29-1, the J call TRBJ1-1; lacking DNA, the TRBD1 call made by TCRdb goes unchecked. The CDR3 is made up of 21 amino acids. CDR1 is SQVTM, CDR2 ANQGSEA, per germline. The chain's CDR3 is CSVEGVRRKEATEAMLIEAFF.

The rearrangement joins TRBV3-1 to TRBJ2-1; lacking DNA, the TRBD1 call made by TCRdb goes unchecked. The V gene's germline CDR1 is LGHDT and CDR2 YNNKEL (reference sequence). CDR3 length: 16 amino acids. CDR3 residues: CASSQTLGGHYNEQFF.

The chain carries TRBV9 and TRBJ2-1; TCRdb names TRBD2, which stays unverified in the absence of DNA. The CDR3 contains 15 residues. Germline V gene sequence: CDR1 SGDLS, CDR2 YYNGEE. The CDR3 loop is CASSVSRGGPNEQFF.

The chain has TRBV29-1 and TRBJ2-3; absent DNA, TCRdb's TRBD1 call cannot be checked. Germline assignment: CDR1 SQVTM and CDR2 ANQGSEA. CDR3 length equals 14 residues. CDR3: CSVRQGRDPDTQYF.

The V gene is TRBV4-1, the J gene TRBJ1-1; there is no DNA to check the TCRdb D call of TRBD1. Germline-derived CDR1 and CDR2 are MGHRA and YSYEKL. The CDR3 length is 15 residues. The CDR3 sequence is CASSQERSQGTEAFF.

V is TRBV5-1 and J is TRBJ2-1. CDR1 SGHRS and CDR2 YFSETQ come from the germline V gene. The CDR3 has 13 residues. CDR3 protein: CASSVGTVSEQFF.

This rearrangement joins TRBV5-1 to TRBJ2-7; TCRdb designates TRBD1, a call that cannot be tested without DNA. Germline lookup yields CDR1 SGHRS and CDR2 YFSETQ. The CDR3 sequence is 16 residues long. The CDR3 sequence is CANSALPRDSIYEQYF.

The chain links TRBV7-6 to TRBJ2-1; as DNA is missing, the TRBD2 call by TCRdb cannot be tested. Germline CDR1 is SGHVS and CDR2 is FNYEAQ. The CDR3 totals 16 residues. This CDR3 is CASSLSRLAGYNEQFF.

The chain combines TRBV7-6 with TRBJ2-4; TCRdb's assignment of TRBD1 cannot be checked, as there is no DNA. CDR1 SGHVS and CDR2 FNYEAQ come from the germline V gene. The CDR3 consists of 13 residues. CDR3 residues: CASSLGGLNIQYF.

The CDR3 sequence: CASSQGYRQPNYGYTF. The chain recombines TRBV4-2 with TRBJ1-2. CDR1 LGHNA and CDR2 YNFKEQ come from the germline V gene. The CDR3 is 16 residues long.

The chain couples TRBV12-3 or TRBV12-4 to TRBJ2-5. The CDR3 is 13 residues long. CDR3 sequence reads: CASSSENQETQYF.

The chain has TRBV20-1 and TRBJ1-3; there is no DNA to check the TCRdb D call of TRBD1. Germline lookup yields CDR1 DFQATT and CDR2 SNEGSKA (reference sequence). There are 13 residues in the CDR3. The CDR3 is CSARKGSGNTIYF.

CDR3 protein: CASSLDRLQETQYF. The chain has TRBV11-3 and TRBJ2-5. The germline CDR1 and CDR2 sequences are SGHNT and YENEEA. The CDR3 spans 14 residues.

The V and J genes are TRBV7-2 and TRBJ2-7. Germline V gives CDR1 SGHTA, CDR2 FQGNSA. The CDR3 totals 14 residues. CDR3 protein: CASSFYGSSYEQYF. Full variable domain (outside the CDR3, taken from reference TRBV7-2 and TRBJ2-7): GAGVSQSPSNKVTEKGKDVELRCDPISGHTALYWYRQSLGQGLEFLIYFQGNSAPDKSGLPSDRFSAERTGGSVSTLTIQRTQQEDSAVYLCASSFYGSSYEQYFGPGTRLTVT.

The rearrangement joins TRBV29-1 to TRBJ2-7; the TCRdb call, TRBD1, lacks DNA for checking. The CDR3 has 13 amino acids. Per germline, CDR1 SQVTM and CDR2 ANQGSEA. The CDR3: CSVVTGESYEQYF.

The rearrangement joins TRBV7-9 to TRBJ2-2. The CDR3 length is 14 residues. Germline assignment: CDR1 SEHNR and CDR2 FQNEAQ (reference sequence). CDR3 sequence: CASSLAGITGELFF.

The chain combines TRBV2 with TRBJ2-1; TCRdb's D gene call, TRBD2, goes unchecked for lack of DNA. CDR3 size: 15 residues. Germline V gene data show CDR1 as SNHLY and CDR2 as FYNNEI. The CDR3 reads CASLGLAGGFNEQFF.

The J gene is TRBJ2-1, the V gene TRBV29-1; TCRdb outputs TRBD1, but without DNA this stays unchecked. This CDR3 spans 11 amino acids. The germline V gene has CDR1 SQVTM and CDR2 ANQGSEA. The CDR3 sequence is CSGDRANEQFF.

This sequence joins TRBV6-1 and TRBJ2-7. The CDR3 runs 15 residues. Germline values: CDR1 MNHNS, CDR2 SASEGT. The CDR3 sequence is CASSIRQRTTYEQYF.

This chain links TRBV7-2 with TRBJ1-6; with no DNA, the TCRdb D assignment of TRBD1 cannot be verified. CDR1 is SGHTA, CDR2 FQGNSA, per germline. The CDR3 extends over 18 amino acids. This CDR3 is CASSLRGGGHLFASPLHF.

The chain combines TRBV14 with TRBJ2-7; TCRdb designates TRBD1, a call that cannot be tested without DNA. In germline, CDR1 is SGHDN, CDR2 FVKESK. The CDR3 loop spans 16 amino acids. The CDR3 loop is CASSPTDRGNSYEQYF.

V usage is TRBV20-1 and J usage is TRBJ2-1; TCRdb's D call of TRBD2 is untestable without DNA. This CDR3 spans 17 amino acids. The germline gives CDR1 DFQATT, CDR2 SNEGSKA (reference sequence). The CDR3 here is CSARDPSGLAHYNEQFF.